These 28 T cell receptor beta chains came from one sample sequenced in a study of shared clonotypes between healthy human individuals. Naive CD8 cells lacked CD45RO and underwent positive selection for CCR7, leaving out terminally differentiated effector memory CD45RA+ cells. Some clones are missing from TCRdb's copy, which holds only in-frame ones; the method was immunoSEQ multiplex PCR. The table lists millions of clones, about 95% of them singletons. The material sequenced was naive CD8+ T cells sorted from blood. Receptors were obtained from a man aged 18-30 years in good health.

The chain employs TRBV7-9 and TRBJ2-3; 8 nucleotides agree with TRBD2. The CDR3 extends over 15 amino acids. J lost 3 bases, V lost 1 base, and 3 bases had no gene match. Germline CDR1 SEHNR, CDR2 FQNEAQ (reference sequence). This CDR3 is CASSLVSGMTDTQYF. The CDR3 region has the DNA TGTGCCAGCAGCTTAGTTAGCGGGATGACAGATACGCAGTATTTT.

The chain employs TRBV27 and TRBJ2-7, with TRBD1 matching over 8 bases. The germline CDR1 and CDR2 sequences are MNHEY and SMNVEV (reference sequence). V dropped 5 bases and J dropped 0; count of bases not matched to a gene: 9. The CDR3 covers 16 residues. DNA of the CDR3: TGTGCCAGCAGTCCGTCCTTGGGACAGGCCTCCTACGAGCAGTACTTC. Protein sequence: CASSPSLGQASYEQYF.

The chain uses TRBV5-6 and TRBJ1-2, with 7 positions matching TRBD1. Germline V CDR1 and CDR2: SGHDT, YYEEEE. This CDR3 contains 15 residues. Trimming took 1 base from V and 8 from J; bases not matched to a gene: 11. CDR3 protein: CASSLYDDRADGYTF. The CDR3 DNA follows: TGTGCCAGCAGCTTGTACGACGACAGGGCGGACGGCTACACCTTC.

J is TRBJ2-7 and V is TRBV5-5, with 7 bases identical to TRBD1. CDR1 is SGHKS, CDR2 YYEKEE, per germline (reference sequence). V gave up 0 bases and J gave up 5 bases; unmatched junction bases: 8. The CDR3 loop spans 15 amino acids. DNA for the CDR3: TGTGCCAGCAGCTTGGCCTTAGACAGGGTCCACGAGCAGTACTTC. Translating it yields CASSLALDRVHEQYF.

V and J are TRBV7-9 and TRBJ2-7; 8 bases line up with TRBD1. The CDR3 spans 18 residues. Germline V gene data show CDR1 as SEHNR and CDR2 as FQNEAQ (reference sequence). Trimming took 1 base from V and 1 from J; bases not matched to a gene: 12. The CDR3 DNA is TGTGCCAGCAGCTTAGTCGGAGGCCGGGACAGGTTTTCCTACGAGCAGTACTTC. It is translated as CASSLVGGRDRFSYEQYF. The full variable domain, rest sourced from reference TRBV7-9 and TRBJ2-7, is DTGVSQNPRHKITKRGQNVTFRCDPISEHNRLYWYRQTLGQGPEFLTYFQNEAQLEKSRLLSDRFSAERPKGSFSTLEIQRTEQGDSAMYLCASSLVGGRDRFSYEQYFGPGTRLTVT.

This chain links TRBV6-5 with TRBJ1-1; 8 nucleotides agree with TRBD1. Germline CDR1 is MNHEY and CDR2 is SVGAGI. CDR3 length: 14 residues. Germline trimming cut 2 bases from V and 8 bases from J; bases unmatched to any gene: 7. CDR3 DNA: TGTGCCAGCAGTTACCGGACAGGGCTCCAAGAAGCTTTCTTT. Residues: CASSYRTGLQEAFF.

This chain connects TRBV11-1 to TRBJ2-5, with D perhaps TRBD1 (6 bases). The CDR3 spans 14 residues. Germline loops: CDR1 SGHAT, CDR2 FQDESV (reference sequence). V was clipped by 5 bases and J by 2 bases, with 12 bases between them. The CDR3 DNA reads TGTGCCAGCAGCATCACAGGGCTTCAAGAGACCCAGTACTTC. Encoded protein: CASSITGLQETQYF. Based on the CDR3 plus reference TRBV11-1 and TRBJ2-5, the full variable domain is EAEVAQSPRYKITEKSQAVAFWCDPISGHATLYWYRQILGQGPELLVQFQDESVVDDSQLPKDRFSAERLKGVDSTLKIQPAELGDSAMYLCASSITGLQETQYFGPGTRLLVL.

The chain couples TRBV9 to TRBJ2-1, with D perhaps TRBD2 (6 bases). The CDR3 totals 15 residues. V dropped 2 bases and J dropped 6 bases, with 15 bases sitting between them. Germline CDR1 reads SGDLS; CDR2 reads YYNGEE. The CDR3 sequence is CASSVRDLSTNEQFF. As DNA, the CDR3 is TGTGCCAGCAGCGTCCGGGACTTATCAACCAATGAGCAGTTCTTC.

This chain links TRBV6-5 with TRBJ1-1; D gene ambiguous. Germline CDR1 is MNHEY and CDR2 is SVGAGI. V was pared by 4 bases and J by 2 bases, with 17 bases between. This CDR3 has 16 residues. CDR3 amino acids: CASSFHGDGPNTEAFF. Here the CDR3 DNA reads TGTGCCAGCAGTTTTCACGGTGACGGACCCAACACTGAAGCTTTCTTT.

The chain is built from TRBV30 and TRBJ2-7; D gene ambiguous. The CDR3 loop spans 17 amino acids. Germline loops: CDR1 GTSNPN, CDR2 SVGIG (reference sequence). The V end lost 0 bases, the J end lost 0 bases, and 18 bases lay between the germline ends. DNA of the CDR3: TGTGCCTGGAGTGTAAAAAGCTCTGGTCGGCCCTCCTACGAGCAGTACTTC. It encodes CAWSVKSSGRPSYEQYF.

V usage is TRBV10-3 and J usage is TRBJ2-1; 8 nucleotides align to TRBD2. The CDR3 consists of 15 residues. Germline V gives CDR1 ENHRY, CDR2 SYGVKD. V lost 6 bases to trimming and J lost 5 bases; unmatched junction nucleotides: 9. The CDR3 protein is CAIRIGSGTNNEQFF. CDR3 DNA: TGTGCCATCAGAATCGGTAGCGGGACCAACAATGAGCAGTTCTTC.

The genes are TRBV7-8 and TRBJ1-2; the match to TRBD1 covers 7 bases. This CDR3 contains 14 residues. V lost 1 base, J lost 4 bases, and 3 bases stayed unmatched. Germline CDR1 SGHVS, CDR2 FQNEAQ. The CDR3 DNA reads TGTGCCAGCAGCTTAGACGGGACAGCCTATGGCTACACCTTC. Protein: CASSLDGTAYGYTF.

V and J are TRBV7-9 and TRBJ1-2; D is unresolved. V lost 5 bases to trimming and J lost 3 bases, with 7 bases between them. The CDR3 sequence is 12 residues long. Per the germline V gene, CDR1 is SEHNR and CDR2 is FQNEAQ (reference sequence). The CDR3 loop is CASSGKHYGYTF. The CDR3 nucleotides are TGTGCCAGCAGCGGGAAGCACTATGGCTACACCTTC.

This clone has only one observation. V gene TRBV27 combines with J gene TRBJ2-5; a weak D match, TRBD2 (5 bases). The V and J ends lost 5 bases and 3 bases respectively, with 13 bases between them. The germline V gene has CDR1 MNHEY and CDR2 SMNVEV (reference sequence). The CDR3 consists of 14 residues. The CDR3 reads CASSPLDLKETQYF. DNA of the CDR3: TGTGCCAGCAGTCCACTGGACTTAAAAGAGACCCAGTACTTC.

This clone has just one count. V usage is TRBV5-1 and J usage is TRBJ2-2; 9 bases fit TRBD1. The CDR3 covers 16 residues. Germline lookup yields CDR1 SGHRS and CDR2 YFSETQ. V was pared by 6 bases and J by 0 bases, with 6 bases of the junction left unmatched. CDR3 bases: TGCGCCAGCACCTGGACAGGGGTCGCGAACACCGGGGAGCTGTTTTTT. Its translation is CASTWTGVANTGELFF.

The chain has TRBV27 and TRBJ1-2, with D uncertain. Germline values: CDR1 MNHEY, CDR2 SMNVEV (reference sequence). The CDR3 loop spans 13 amino acids. V lost 2 bases and J 6 bases, leaving 10 bases between the germline ends. This CDR3 reads CASSLDIFDGYTF. The CDR3 DNA follows: TGTGCCAGCAGTTTAGACATTTTTGATGGCTACACCTTC.

The CDR3 DNA follows: TGCAGCGTTATCCTTTGGGCGGACGAGCAGTACTTC. Protein: CSVILWADEQYF. The chain joins TRBV29-1 to TRBJ2-7; no reliable D call. V was pared by 5 bases and J by 5 bases, with 13 bases between. From germline, CDR1 is SQVTM and CDR2 ANQGSEA. This CDR3 contains 12 residues.

The V call is TRBV4-1, the J call TRBJ2-3, with 8 bases aligning to TRBD2. V trimming: 4 bases; J trimming: 4 bases; junction bases outside the gene matches: 13. CDR3 size: 17 residues. Germline V gene data show CDR1 as MGHRA and CDR2 as YSYEKL. In DNA form, the CDR3 reads TGCGCCAGCAGCCGCCTTCCTGTCGGGGGGGAATCAGATACGCAGTATTTT. Its protein product is CASSRLPVGGESDTQYF.

The chain employs TRBV29-1 and TRBJ2-2, with D possibly being TRBD2 (6 bases). V shed 0 bases and J shed 4 bases, with 12 bases lying between them. This CDR3 is built from 15 residues. CDR1 and CDR2 from the germline V gene are SQVTM and ANQGSEA. CDR3 in amino acids: CSVEDYGDSTGELFF. The CDR3 DNA is TGCAGCGTTGAAGATTACGGGGACTCCACCGGGGAGCTGTTTTTT.

J is TRBJ2-1 and V is TRBV25-1; D gene uncertain. The CDR3 length is 11 residues. Trimming removed 5 bases from V and 7 bases from J, with 6 bases in between. Germline loops: CDR1 MGHDK, CDR2 SYGVNS. The CDR3 DNA reads TGTGCCAGCAGTCTAGTAAATGAGCAGTTCTTC. It is translated as CASSLVNEQFF.

This chain connects TRBV4-1 to TRBJ1-5; no clear D gene. The CDR3 covers 13 residues. In germline, CDR1 is MGHRA, CDR2 YSYEKL. The V and J ends lost 5 bases and 7 bases respectively, with 12 bases between them. In DNA, the CDR3 is TGCGCCAGCAGCTTGTTTGAGGGACAGCCCCAGCATTTT. It specifies CASSLFEGQPQHF.

The CDR3 bases are TGCGCCAGCAGTGATGGGTCAGCTAGCACAGATACGCAGTATTTT. Translated, it gives CASSDGSASTDTQYF. The rearrangement uses TRBV10-2 and TRBJ2-3; the D is unclear. CDR1 is WSHSY and CDR2 is SAAADI in the germline V gene. Between the trimmed V and J ends, which lost 3 bases and 0 bases, there was a span of 10 bases. The length of the CDR3 is 15 residues.

V gene TRBV29-1 combines with J gene TRBJ2-1; weak D call: TRBD2 (5 bases). V lost 3 bases to trimming and J lost 5 bases, with 14 bases between them. This CDR3 is 14 amino acids long. Germline V gene sequence: CDR1 SQVTM, CDR2 ANQGSEA. The DNA of the CDR3 is TGCAGCGTTGACCCTCGGGGATCCAACAATGAGCAGTTCTTC. Protein product: CSVDPRGSNNEQFF.

The chain combines TRBV19 with TRBJ1-5; D is unresolved. In germline, CDR1 is LNHDA, CDR2 SQIVND (reference sequence). Trimming took 3 bases from V and 10 from J, leaving 16 bases between them. The CDR3 has 14 residues. CDR3: CASSITGSRDPQHF. Here the CDR3 DNA reads TGTGCCAGTAGTATCACCGGGTCAAGGGATCCCCAGCATTTT.

This rearrangement joins TRBV28 to TRBJ2-7; D not resolved. Germline V CDR1 and CDR2: MDHEN, SYDVKM. V lost 1 base and J lost 3, with 19 bases in between. The CDR3 is 17 residues long. CDR3 DNA: TGTGCCAGCAGTTTATTTTCCCAAGGCTGGTTAAGCTACGAGCAGTACTTC. Amino acid sequence: CASSLFSQGWLSYEQYF.

This chain connects TRBV7-2 to TRBJ2-7, with 14 bases lining up with TRBD2. V dropped 5 bases and J dropped 4; count of bases not matched to a gene: 4. Per germline, CDR1 SGHTA and CDR2 FQGNSA. CDR3 length equals 15 residues. CDR3 residues: CASSVGTSGGYEQYF. CDR3 sequence (DNA): TGTGCCAGCAGCGTTGGGACTAGCGGGGGTTACGAGCAGTACTTC.

The chain has TRBV25-1 and TRBJ1-1; no reliable D call. CDR1 and CDR2 from the germline V gene are MGHDK and SYGVNS. Trimming pared 2 bases from V and 4 bases from J, leaving 8 bases between. CDR3 length equals 13 residues. The CDR3 sequence is CASSEIGFTEAFF. The CDR3 region has the DNA TGTGCCAGCAGTGAAATTGGGTTCACTGAAGCTTTCTTT.

This chain connects TRBV6-6 to TRBJ2-7, with TRBD1 matching over 9 bases. CDR3 length: 15 residues. The ends lost 6 bases at V and 0 bases at J; junction bases unmatched: 6. In germline, CDR1 is MNHNY, CDR2 SVGAGI (reference sequence). The CDR3 loop is CASSPGQGLSYEQYF. Written as DNA, the CDR3 is TGTGCCAGCAGCCCGGGACAGGGACTCTCCTACGAGCAGTACTTC.